What follows is one TCR beta chain and its context. The CDR3 contains 13 residues. The germline V gene encodes CDR1 LGHDT and CDR2 YNNKEL (reference sequence). The junction had 5 bases not matched to a gene; V was cut back by 4 bases and J by 8 bases. This sample is part of a study of blood T cell repertoires in COVID-19. Only in-frame clones appear in the TCRdb table, and some are missing; sequencing was by immunoSEQ multiplex PCR. This table has over 75,000 clones, roughly 84% appearing once. The sequenced sample was peripheral blood. V and J are TRBV3-1 (or the pseudogene TRBV3-2) and TRBJ1-2; the match to TRBD1 covers 9 bases. This receptor was identified in a woman aged 80 or over with active or convalescent COVID-19. The chain's CDR3 is CASSLQDRGGYTF. The CDR3 coding sequence is TGTGCCAGCAGCCTTCAGGACAGGGGCGGCTACACCTTC.